The clone carrying this T cell receptor (beta chain) was detected ten times or more. Antigen unknown. Trimming stripped 1 base from V and 7 bases from J, with 17 bases between. The CDR3 runs to 17 residues. The sample is drawn from a study of T-cell reconstitution after alpha-beta-depleted transplantation in children. As it was prepared, the TCRbeta library received unique molecular identifiers. TCRdb independently ran MiXCR on the PCR reads; one entry per CDR3 protein. The table has about a million distinct CDR3 sequences, about 29% seen once. General study findings and limits: Several hundred rapidly expanded clones from non-depleted graft cells reportedly supplied alpha-beta T cells about two months post-transplant.

V gene TRBV12-3 or TRBV12-4 combines with J gene TRBJ1-6; TRBD1 is a possible D gene (5 bases). The sequence came from a boy younger than two who had a stem cell transplant for SCID, so the T cells may come from the graft donor. The sequencing here drew on PBMCs, mostly from graft donor cells, taken 360 days after TCRalphabeta/CD19-depleted stem cell transplant. The CDR3: CASSLEAGLRGNSPLHF. CDR3 nucleotide sequence: TGTGCCAGCAGTTTAGAGGCGGGGCTAAGGGGAAATTCACCCCTCCACTTT.